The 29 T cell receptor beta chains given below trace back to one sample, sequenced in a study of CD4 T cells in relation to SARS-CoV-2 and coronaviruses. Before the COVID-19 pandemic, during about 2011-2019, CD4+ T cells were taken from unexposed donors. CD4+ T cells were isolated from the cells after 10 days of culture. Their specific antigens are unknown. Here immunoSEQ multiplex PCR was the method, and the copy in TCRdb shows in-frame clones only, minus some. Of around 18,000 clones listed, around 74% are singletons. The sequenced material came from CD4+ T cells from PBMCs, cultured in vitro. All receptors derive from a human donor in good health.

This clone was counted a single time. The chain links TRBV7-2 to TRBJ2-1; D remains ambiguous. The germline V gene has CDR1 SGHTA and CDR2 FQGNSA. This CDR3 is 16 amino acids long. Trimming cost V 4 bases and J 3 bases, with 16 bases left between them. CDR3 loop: CASSSNDPRIYNEQFF. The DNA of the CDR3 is TGTGCCAGCAGCTCCAATGACCCACGGATCTACAATGAGCAGTTCTTC.

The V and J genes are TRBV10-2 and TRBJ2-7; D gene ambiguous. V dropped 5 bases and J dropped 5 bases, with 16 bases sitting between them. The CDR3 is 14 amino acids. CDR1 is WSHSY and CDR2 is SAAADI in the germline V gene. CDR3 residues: CASSNQVPPHEQYF. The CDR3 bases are TGCGCCAGCAGTAATCAGGTTCCCCCCCACGAGCAGTACTTC.

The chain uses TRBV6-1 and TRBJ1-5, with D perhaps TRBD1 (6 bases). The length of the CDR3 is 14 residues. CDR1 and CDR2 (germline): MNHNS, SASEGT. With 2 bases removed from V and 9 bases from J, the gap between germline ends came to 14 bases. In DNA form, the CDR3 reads TGTGCCAGCAGTGAACTTTGGAGGGGGTCGCCCCAGCATTTT. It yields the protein CASSELWRGSPQHF.

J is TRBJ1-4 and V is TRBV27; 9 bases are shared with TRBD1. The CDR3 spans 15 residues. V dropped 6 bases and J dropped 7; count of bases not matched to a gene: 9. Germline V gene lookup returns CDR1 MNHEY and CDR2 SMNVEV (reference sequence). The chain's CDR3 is CASRSGTGLSEKLFF. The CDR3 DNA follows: TGTGCCAGCAGATCCGGGACAGGGTTGAGTGAAAAACTGTTTTTT.

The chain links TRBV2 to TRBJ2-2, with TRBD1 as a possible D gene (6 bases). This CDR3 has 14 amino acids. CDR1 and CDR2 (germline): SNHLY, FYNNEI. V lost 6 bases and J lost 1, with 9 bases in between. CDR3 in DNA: TGTGCCAGCAGAGAACAGGGGAACACCGGGGAGCTGTTTTTT. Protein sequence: CASREQGNTGELFF.

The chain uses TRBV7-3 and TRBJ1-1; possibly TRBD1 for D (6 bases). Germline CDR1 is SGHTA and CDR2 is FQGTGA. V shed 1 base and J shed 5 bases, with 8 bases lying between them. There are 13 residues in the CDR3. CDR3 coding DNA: TGTGCCAGCAGCTTAATCGGACAGACTGAAGCTTTCTTT. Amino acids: CASSLIGQTEAFF.

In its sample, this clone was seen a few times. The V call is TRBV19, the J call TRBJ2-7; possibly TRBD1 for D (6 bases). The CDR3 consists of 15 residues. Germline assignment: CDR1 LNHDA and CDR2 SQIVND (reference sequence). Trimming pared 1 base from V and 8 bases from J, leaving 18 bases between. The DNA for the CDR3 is TGTGCCAGTAGTATAGGGGAAAGACAGGCCACCCAGCAGTACTTC. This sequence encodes CASSIGERQATQQYF.

This chain's CDR3 is CASSEGFDEQFF. DNA for the CDR3: TGTGCCAGCAGTGAGGGATTCGATGAGCAGTTCTTC. The chain employs TRBV2 and TRBJ2-1, with unresolved D. The V gene lost 3 bases and the J gene lost 8 bases, with 8 bases spanning the gap. The CDR3 consists of 12 residues. CDR1 is SNHLY, CDR2 FYNNEI, per germline.

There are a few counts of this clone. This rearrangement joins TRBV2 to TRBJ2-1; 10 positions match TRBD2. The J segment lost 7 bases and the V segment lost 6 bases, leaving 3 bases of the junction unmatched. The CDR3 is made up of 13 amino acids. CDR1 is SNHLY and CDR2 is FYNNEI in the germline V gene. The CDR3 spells CASSLAGANEQFF. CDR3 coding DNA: TGTGCCAGCAGCCTAGCGGGAGCGAATGAGCAGTTCTTC.

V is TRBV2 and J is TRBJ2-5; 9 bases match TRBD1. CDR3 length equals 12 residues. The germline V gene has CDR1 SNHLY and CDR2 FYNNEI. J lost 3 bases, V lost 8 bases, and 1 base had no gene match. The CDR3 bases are TGTGCCAGCGGACAGGGGAAAGAGACCCAGTACTTC. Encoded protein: CASGQGKETQYF. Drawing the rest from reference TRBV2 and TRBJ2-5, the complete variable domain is EPEVTQTPSHQVTQMGQEVILRCVPISNHLYFYWYRQILGQKVEFLVSFYNNEISEKSEIFDDQFSVERPDGSNFTLKIRSTKLEDSAMYFCASGQGKETQYFGPGTRLLVL.

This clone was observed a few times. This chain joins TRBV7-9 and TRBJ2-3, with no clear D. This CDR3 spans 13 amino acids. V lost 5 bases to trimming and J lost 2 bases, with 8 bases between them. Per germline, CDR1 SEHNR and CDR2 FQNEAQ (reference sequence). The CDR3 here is CASSKSDTDTQYF. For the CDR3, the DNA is TGTGCCAGCAGCAAATCAGACACAGATACGCAGTATTTT.

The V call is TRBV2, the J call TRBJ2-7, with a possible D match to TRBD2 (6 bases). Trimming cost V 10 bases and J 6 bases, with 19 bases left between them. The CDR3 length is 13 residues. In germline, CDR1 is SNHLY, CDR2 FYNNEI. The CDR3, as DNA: TGTGCCACTACCGGGACTCGACCCGGCGAGCAGTACTTC. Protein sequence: CATTGTRPGEQYF. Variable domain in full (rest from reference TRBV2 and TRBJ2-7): EPEVTQTPSHQVTQMGQEVILRCVPISNHLYFYWYRQILGQKVEFLVSFYNNEISEKSEIFDDQFSVERPDGSNFTLKIRSTKLEDSAMYFCATTGTRPGEQYFGPGTRLTVT.

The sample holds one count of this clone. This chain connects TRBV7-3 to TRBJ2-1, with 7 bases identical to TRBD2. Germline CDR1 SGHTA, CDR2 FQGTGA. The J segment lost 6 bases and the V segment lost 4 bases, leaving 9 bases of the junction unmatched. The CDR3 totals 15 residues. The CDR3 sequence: CASSWEGSRPNEQFF. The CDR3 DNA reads TGTGCCAGCAGCTGGGAGGGCTCCAGGCCCAATGAGCAGTTCTTC.

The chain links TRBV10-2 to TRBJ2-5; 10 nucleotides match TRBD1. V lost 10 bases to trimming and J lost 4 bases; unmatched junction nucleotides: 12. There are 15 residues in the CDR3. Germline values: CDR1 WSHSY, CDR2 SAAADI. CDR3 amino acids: CATSGGQGRGETQYF. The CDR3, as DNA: TGCGCCACCTCAGGGGGACAGGGGAGGGGAGAGACCCAGTACTTC.

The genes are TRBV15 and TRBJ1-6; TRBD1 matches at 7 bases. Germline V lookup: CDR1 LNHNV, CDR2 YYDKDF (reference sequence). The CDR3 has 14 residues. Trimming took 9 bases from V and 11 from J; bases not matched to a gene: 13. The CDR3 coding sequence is TGTGCCACTAGAAATTCAGGGGGGATAACACCCCTCCACTTT. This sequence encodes CATRNSGGITPLHF.

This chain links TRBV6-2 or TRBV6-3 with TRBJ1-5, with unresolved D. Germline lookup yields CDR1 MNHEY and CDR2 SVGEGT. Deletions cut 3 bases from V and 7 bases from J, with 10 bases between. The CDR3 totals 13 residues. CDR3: CASSYWEGQPQHF. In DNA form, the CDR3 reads TGTGCCAGCAGTTATTGGGAAGGGCAGCCCCAGCATTTT.

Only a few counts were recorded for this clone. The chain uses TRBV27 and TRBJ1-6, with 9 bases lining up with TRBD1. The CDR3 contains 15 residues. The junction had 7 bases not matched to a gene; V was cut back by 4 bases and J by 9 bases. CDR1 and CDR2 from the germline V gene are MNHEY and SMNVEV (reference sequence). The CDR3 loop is CASSSAGQGVSPLHF. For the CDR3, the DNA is TGTGCCAGCAGTTCCGCGGGACAGGGTGTTTCACCCCTCCACTTT.

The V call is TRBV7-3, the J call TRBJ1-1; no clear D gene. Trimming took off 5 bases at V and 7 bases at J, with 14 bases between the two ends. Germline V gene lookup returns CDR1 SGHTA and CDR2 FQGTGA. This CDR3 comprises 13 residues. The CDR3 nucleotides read TGTGCCAGCAGCGCACGGGCGGCGGATGAAGCTTTCTTT. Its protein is CASSARAADEAFF.

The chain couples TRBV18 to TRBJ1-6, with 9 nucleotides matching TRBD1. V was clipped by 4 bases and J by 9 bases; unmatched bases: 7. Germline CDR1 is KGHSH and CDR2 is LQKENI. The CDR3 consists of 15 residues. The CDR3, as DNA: TGTGCCAGCTCACAAATACCGGGACAGGGTTCACCCCTCCACTTT. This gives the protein CASSQIPGQGSPLHF.

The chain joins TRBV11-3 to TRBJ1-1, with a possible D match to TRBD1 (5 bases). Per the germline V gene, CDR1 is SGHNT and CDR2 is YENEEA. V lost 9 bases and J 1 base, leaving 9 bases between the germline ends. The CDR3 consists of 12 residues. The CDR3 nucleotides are TGTGCCAGATACACAGGGAACACTGAAGCTTTCTTT. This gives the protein CARYTGNTEAFF.

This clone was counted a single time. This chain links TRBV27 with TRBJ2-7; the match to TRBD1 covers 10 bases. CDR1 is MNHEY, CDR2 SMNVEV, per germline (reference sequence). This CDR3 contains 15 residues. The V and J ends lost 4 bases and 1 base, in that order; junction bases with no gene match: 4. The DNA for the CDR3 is TGTGCCAGCAGTTGGGACAGGGGCGCATCCTACGAGCAGTACTTC. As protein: CASSWDRGASYEQYF.

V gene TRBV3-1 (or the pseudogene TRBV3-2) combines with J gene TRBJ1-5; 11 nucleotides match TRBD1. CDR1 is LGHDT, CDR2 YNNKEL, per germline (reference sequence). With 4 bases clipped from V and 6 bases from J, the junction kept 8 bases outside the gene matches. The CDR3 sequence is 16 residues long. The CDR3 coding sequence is TGTGCCAGCAGCCCGGGACAGGGGGGTATGGCTCAGCCCCAGCATTTT. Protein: CASSPGQGGMAQPQHF.

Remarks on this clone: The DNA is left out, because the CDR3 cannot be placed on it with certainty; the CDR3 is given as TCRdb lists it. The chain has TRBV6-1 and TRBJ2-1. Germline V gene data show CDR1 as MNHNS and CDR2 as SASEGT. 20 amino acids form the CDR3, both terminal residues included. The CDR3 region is CASSELQRCTMSSSSCEQFF.

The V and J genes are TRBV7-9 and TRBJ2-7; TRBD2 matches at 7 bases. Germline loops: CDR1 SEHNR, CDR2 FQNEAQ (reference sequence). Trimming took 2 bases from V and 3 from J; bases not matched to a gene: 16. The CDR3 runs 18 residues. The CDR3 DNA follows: TGTGCCAGCAGCTTATTTACGATTCGGGGGGAGAGACACTACGAGCAGTACTTC. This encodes CASSLFTIRGERHYEQYF.

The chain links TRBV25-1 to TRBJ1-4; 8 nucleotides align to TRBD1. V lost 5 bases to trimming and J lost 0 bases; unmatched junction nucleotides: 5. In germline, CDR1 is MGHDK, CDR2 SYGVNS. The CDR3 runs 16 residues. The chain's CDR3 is CASSRRQGSTNEKLFF. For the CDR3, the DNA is TGTGCCAGCAGTCGTAGACAGGGGTCAACTAATGAAAAACTGTTTTTT.

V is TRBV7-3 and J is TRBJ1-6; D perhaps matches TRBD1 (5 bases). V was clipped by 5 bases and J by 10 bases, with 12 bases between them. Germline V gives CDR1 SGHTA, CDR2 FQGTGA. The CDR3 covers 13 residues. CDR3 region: CASSDYRFSPLHF. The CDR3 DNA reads TGTGCCAGCAGCGATTACAGGTTCTCACCCCTCCACTTT.

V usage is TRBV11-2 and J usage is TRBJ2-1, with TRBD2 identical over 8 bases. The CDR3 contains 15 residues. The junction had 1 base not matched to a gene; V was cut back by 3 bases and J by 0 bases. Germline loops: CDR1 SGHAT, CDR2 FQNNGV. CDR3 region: CASSLSGSSYNEQFF. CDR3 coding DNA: TGTGCCAGCAGCTTGAGCGGGAGCTCCTACAATGAGCAGTTCTTC.

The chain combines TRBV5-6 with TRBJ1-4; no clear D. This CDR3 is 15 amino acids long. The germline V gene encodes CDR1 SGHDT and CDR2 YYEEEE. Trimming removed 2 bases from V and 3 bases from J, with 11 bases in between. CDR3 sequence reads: CASSFRVAANEKLFF. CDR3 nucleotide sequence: TGTGCCAGCAGCTTCCGTGTTGCAGCTAATGAAAAACTGTTTTTT.

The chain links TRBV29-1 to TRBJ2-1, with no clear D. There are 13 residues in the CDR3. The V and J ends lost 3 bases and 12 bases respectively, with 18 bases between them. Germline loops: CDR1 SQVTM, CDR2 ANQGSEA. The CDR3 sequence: CSVENSANGGQFF. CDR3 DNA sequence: TGCAGCGTTGAGAATTCCGCCAATGGCGGGCAGTTCTTC.